The rows below give T cell receptor beta chains drawn from one sample of a study of OX40 agonist ivuxolimab in advanced cancers. Clones were sequenced by immunoSEQ multiplex PCR, and TCRdb holds only the in-frame ones, with some missing. The sample lists 100,000 to 140,000 clones, approximately 90% occurring once. This specimen was CD4+ or CD8+ T cells sorted from blood, taken in a trial of the OX40 agonist ivuxolimab. These receptors all stem from an adult with an advanced solid tumor such as melanoma, head and neck, liver or kidney cancer. Each CDR3 is given without its conserved first and last residue. The D gene is left open where the match is weak.

>TRBJ2-5|-|TRBV5-1
ASSLSAGAGRETQY
>TRBJ1-1|TRBD1|TRBV9
ASSRQGGSTEAF
>TRBJ2-7|TRBD2|TRBV11-3
ASSGSVYEQY
>TRBJ1-1|-|TRBV28
ASTEDIAGTEAF
>TRBJ1-2|TRBD1|TRBV7-3
ASSRTGGDGYT
>TRBJ1-2|TRBD1|TRBV11-2
ASSLSGGVYGYT
>TRBJ2-6|-|TRBV5-4
ASSLDGLSGANVLT
>TRBJ2-1|-|TRBV28
ASSLRGREQF
>TRBJ1-6|TRBD1|TRBV6-5
ASSYPGTGESPLH
>TRBJ1-2|-|TRBV6-5
ASSYSEQGHYGYT
>TRBJ1-2|-|TRBV4-2
ASSPQMDNYGYT
>TRBJ2-5|-|TRBV6-1
ASSVAAQETQY
>TRBJ2-2|-|TRBV5-1
ASSFSVEPNTGELF
>TRBJ1-4|TRBD1|TRBV5-6
ASVLRGQGREKLF
>TRBJ2-1|TRBD2|TRBV7-2
ASSLTGLAGYHNEQF
>TRBJ2-2|-|TRBV28
ASSLPPRTGELF
>TRBJ2-1|-|TRBV9
ASSAGSSNNEQF
>TRBJ1-5|-|TRBV6-5
ASTPDRLSNQPQH
>TRBJ1-2|-|TRBV5-4
ASSLNMGYT
>TRBJ1-2|TRBD1|TRBV11-2
ASTSYLDRGLGYT
>TRBJ1-3|-|TRBV29-1
SAPGGDGNTIY
>TRBJ2-7|TRBD1|TRBV7-3
ASSSGQGASYEQY
>TRBJ2-1|-|TRBV29-1
SVALRGQYYNEQF
>TRBJ2-2|TRBD1|TRBV6-5
ASSYGTGGTGELF
>TRBJ1-2|-|TRBV30
AWTVLGQPANYGYT
>TRBJ2-2|TRBD1|TRBV5-1
ASSLGDRIPGELF
>TRBJ2-1|-|TRBV19
ASSPSLVMDSYNEQF
>TRBJ1-2|-|TRBV7-2
ASSLLGRAYGYT
>TRBJ2-1|TRBD2|TRBV9
ASSVGAGGATEQF
>TRBJ1-5|TRBD1|TRBV28
ARWDSSNQPQH
>TRBJ2-7|TRBD2|TRBV28
ATTGAGGLGYEQY
>TRBJ1-1|-|TRBV5-1
ASSLTDSGTEAF
>TRBJ2-2|TRBD2|TRBV5-1
ASSLVAGANTGELF